The source of this TCR beta chain is a study of shared T cell receptors in the human thymus. This CDR3 comprises 16 residues. The germline V gene encodes CDR1 MGHRA and CDR2 YSYEKL. V lost 3 bases, J lost 2 bases, and 17 bases lay in between. Clones were read by immunoSEQ multiplex PCR, and TCRdb kept only the in-frame ones, dropping some. The table includes approximately 580,000 clones, roughly 74% detected once. The same data also went into a second study, on human thymus T cells.

Specimen: thymocytes. J is TRBJ2-7 and V is TRBV4-1; D may be TRBD1 (7 bases). The sequence came from a boy less than two years old with a congenital heart defect. DNA of the CDR3: TGCGCCAGCAGCCATGAAACAGGGGAGGCGACCTACGAGCAGTACTTC. The encoded protein is CASSHETGEATYEQYF.